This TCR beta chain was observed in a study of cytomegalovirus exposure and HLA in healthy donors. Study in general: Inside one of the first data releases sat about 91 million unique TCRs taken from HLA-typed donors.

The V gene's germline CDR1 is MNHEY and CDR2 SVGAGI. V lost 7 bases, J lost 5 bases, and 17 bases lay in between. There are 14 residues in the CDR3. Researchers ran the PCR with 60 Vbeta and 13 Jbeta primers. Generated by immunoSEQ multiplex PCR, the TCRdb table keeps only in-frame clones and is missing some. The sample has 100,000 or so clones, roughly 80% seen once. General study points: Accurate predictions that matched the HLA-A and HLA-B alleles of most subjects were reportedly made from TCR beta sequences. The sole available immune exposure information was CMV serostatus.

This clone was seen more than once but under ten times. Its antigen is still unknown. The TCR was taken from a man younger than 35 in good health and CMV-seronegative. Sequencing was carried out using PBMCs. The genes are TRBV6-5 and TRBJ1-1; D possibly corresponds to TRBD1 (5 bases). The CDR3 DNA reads TGTGCCAGCACTCTGGGGCAGGGAATAACTGAAGCTTTCTTT. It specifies CASTLGQGITEAFF.